The TCR beta chain described here comes from a study of identical twins. Study-wide results and caveats: Abundant beta clonotypes from cord blood had fewer insertions, unlike memory repertoires, which showed none.

TCRdb re-derived calls from the 5' RACE reads in MiXCR, one entry per CDR3 protein. There are about 470,000 distinct CDR3 sequences in the sample; approximately 24% occur only once, and about 2.9% lies in the top ten. The germline V gene has CDR1 SGDLS and CDR2 YYNGEE. The V end lost 0 bases, the J end lost 0 bases, and 4 bases lay between the germline ends. The CDR3 is 14 amino acids. This clonotype was picked up a small number of times. Its antigen is currently unknown. The data were also submitted as part of a second study, on T cells expressing NK-cell markers. Turning to that study: Repertoires of TCR beta were obtained from T cells sorted as CD3+CD56+NKG2C+, CD3+CD56+NKG2C- and CD3+CD56-NKG2C+.

The specimen was CD4+ T cells sorted from blood. This chain uses TRBV9 with TRBJ1-3; D is unresolved. The TCR sequence derives from a woman aged 18-30 years in good health. The CDR3 bases are TGTGCCAGCAGCGTAGATGTCTCTGGAAACACCATATATTTT. This translates into CASSVDVSGNTIYF.